This T cell receptor (beta chain) was retrieved from a study of blood T cells in healthy people across ages. Each sample used at least 6 million PBMCs. The germline V gene encodes CDR1 SGHKS and CDR2 YYEKEE (reference sequence). The CDR3 spans 17 residues. Turning to this clonotype: The antigen remains unidentified. A junction end diverges from the germline sequence, so it may reflect a read error.

General observations from the study: A roughly linear age-dependent decrease characterized TCR beta diversity per million T cells.

A J-beta primer mix and a sample-barcoded 5' primer were used in a second PCR of roughly 7 to 12 cycles. Each cDNA molecule carried a tag from a template-switch adaptor that contained 12 random nucleotides. Each CDR3 protein is one row after TCRdb ran MiXCR on the 5' RACE reads. The sample consists of 1.5 million to 2 million distinct CDR3 sequences, 40% to 55% of them appearing once. The chain links TRBV5-5 to TRBJ1-5; 11 bases are shared with TRBD1. The source of this sequence is a woman between 40 and 55 years old in good health. The specimen sequenced was blood. The DNA of the CDR3 is TGTGCCGGCAGCCAGATAATGGGGACAGGGGGGGGTCAGCCCCAGCATTTT. It translates to CAGSQIMGTGGGQPQHF.